The 16 T cell receptor beta chains listed next were all sequenced from one sample in a study of cytomegalovirus exposure and HLA in healthy donors. Researchers ran the PCR with 60 Vbeta and 13 Jbeta primers. Sequencing used immunoSEQ multiplex PCR; TCRdb keeps in-frame clones, though not all of them. Seen here are about 200,000 clones, 70% to 90% observed once, and the top ten hold about 2.3%. Sequencing was carried out using PBMCs. The receptor set was obtained from a woman in her 50s in good health and CMV-seronegative.

The rearrangement joins TRBV28 to TRBJ1-4, with D hard to call. V was pared by 5 bases and J by 7 bases, with 17 bases between. CDR3 length equals 15 residues. Germline assignment: CDR1 MDHEN and CDR2 SYDVKM. For the CDR3, the DNA is TGTGCCAGCAGTGGAGGATCGGCCAGTTCTGAAAAACTGTTTTTT. It codes for CASSGGSASSEKLFF.

The genes are TRBV7-6 and TRBJ2-5; TRBD2 matches at 8 bases. In germline, CDR1 is SGHVS, CDR2 FNYEAQ. There are 14 residues in the CDR3. The V and J ends lost 3 bases and 9 bases, in that order; junction bases with no gene match: 9. CDR3 in amino acids: CASSLGLGTKSQYF. The DNA of the CDR3 is TGTGCCAGCAGCTTGGGACTAGGGACCAAGTCCCAGTACTTC.

The chain carries TRBV25-1 and TRBJ2-5; 11 bases are a match to TRBD1. The CDR3 consists of 15 residues. Trimming removed 3 bases from V and 5 bases from J; junction bases left unmatched: 5. Germline CDR1 is MGHDK and CDR2 is SYGVNS. CDR3 bases: TGTGCCAGCAGTGAGGGACAGGGGGGTAGTGAGACCCAGTACTTC. It codes for CASSEGQGGSETQYF.

The chain is built from TRBV28 and TRBJ1-2; perhaps TRBD1 as D (5 bases). This CDR3 comprises 17 residues. In germline, CDR1 is MDHEN, CDR2 SYDVKM. V was cut by 4 bases and J by 2 bases, with 20 bases left in between. CDR3 in DNA: TGTGCCAGCAGTTCTCCAATTTCCGACAGACCCAACTATGGCTACACCTTC. Its translation is CASSSPISDRPNYGYTF.

The chain joins TRBV28 to TRBJ2-1; TRBD2 agrees at 9 bases. Per germline, CDR1 MDHEN and CDR2 SYDVKM. Losses at the gene ends were 5 bases for V and 7 bases for J; bases not matched to a gene: 12. This CDR3 contains 16 residues. CDR3 in amino acids: CASSASGGRAENEQFF. CDR3 sequence (DNA): TGTGCCAGCAGTGCAAGTGGCGGGAGGGCCGAGAATGAGCAGTTCTTC. The entire variable domain, with the rest obtained from reference TRBV28 and TRBJ2-1, is as follows: DVKVTQSSRYLVKRTGEKVFLECVQDMDHENMFWYRQDPGLGLRLIYFSYDVKMKEKGDIPEGYSVSREKKERFSLILESASTNQTSMYLCASSASGGRAENEQFFGPGTRLTVL.

This clone appeared a few times. The rearrangement links TRBV2 to TRBJ2-1; D remains ambiguous. The CDR3 runs 17 residues. Germline CDR1 reads SNHLY; CDR2 reads FYNNEI. Trimming stripped 3 bases from V and 0 bases from J, with 15 bases between. As DNA, the CDR3 is TGTGCCAGCAGTGAGGTCAGGCTGAAATACTCCTACAATGAGCAGTTCTTC. Translated: CASSEVRLKYSYNEQFF. Using reference TRBV2 and TRBJ2-1 for the parts outside the CDR3, the full variable domain is EPEVTQTPSHQVTQMGQEVILRCVPISNHLYFYWYRQILGQKVEFLVSFYNNEISEKSEIFDDQFSVERPDGSNFTLKIRSTKLEDSAMYFCASSEVRLKYSYNEQFFGPGTRLTVL.

This chain joins TRBV27 and TRBJ1-2; D possibly corresponds to TRBD1 (6 bases). The CDR3 has 15 amino acids. Trimming took off 8 bases at V and 6 bases at J, with 22 bases between the two ends. CDR1 MNHEY and CDR2 SMNVEV come from the germline V gene (reference sequence). This CDR3 reads CASWGGTPVGDGYTF. In DNA form, the CDR3 reads TGTGCCAGCTGGGGTGGGACACCGGTCGGGGATGGCTACACCTTC.

The DNA for the CDR3 is TGTGCCAGCAGCATGACCGGGACAGGGGACACTGAAGCTTTCTTT. Translated: CASSMTGTGDTEAFF. The gene calls are TRBV28 and TRBJ1-1; 10 nucleotides match TRBD1. In germline, CDR1 is MDHEN, CDR2 SYDVKM. The CDR3 is 15 residues long. V trimming: 6 bases; J trimming: 3 bases; junction bases outside the gene matches: 7.

This clone was seen once. V and J are TRBV6-6 and TRBJ2-1; 9 bases line up with TRBD1. The CDR3 is 14 amino acids. The germline CDR1 and CDR2 sequences are MNHNY and SVGAGI (reference sequence). Trimming cost V 6 bases and J 2 bases; bases outside gene matches: 2. Here the CDR3 DNA reads TGTGCCAGCAGCCGACAGGGGGCCTACAATGAGCAGTTCTTC. Translating gives CASSRQGAYNEQFF.

This rearrangement joins TRBV27 to TRBJ2-7, with TRBD1 matching 7 bases. The CDR3 spans 15 residues. J gave up 0 bases and V 4 bases, and 6 bases lay outside the gene matches. CDR1 is MNHEY and CDR2 is SMNVEV in the germline V gene (reference sequence). The CDR3 spells CASSSPPGGSYEQYF. The CDR3 DNA is TGTGCCAGCAGTTCTCCGCCAGGGGGCTCCTACGAGCAGTACTTC.

V gene TRBV9 combines with J gene TRBJ2-5; possible D gene TRBD2, 6 bases. There are 17 residues in the CDR3. V was pared by 0 bases and J by 1 base, with 16 bases between. Germline V CDR1 and CDR2: SGDLS, YYNGEE. The CDR3: CASSVGDRGRSQETQYF. In DNA, the CDR3 is TGTGCCAGCAGCGTAGGGGATCGGGGGAGGTCCCAAGAGACCCAGTACTTC.

The chain has TRBV27 and TRBJ2-7, with D perhaps TRBD1 (6 bases). Per germline, CDR1 MNHEY and CDR2 SMNVEV (reference sequence). Trimming removed 2 bases from V and 3 bases from J, with 11 bases in between. This CDR3 comprises 14 residues. CDR3 residues: CASSLPGQHYEQYF. The CDR3 nucleotides read TGTGCCAGCAGTTTACCTGGACAGCACTACGAGCAGTACTTC.

V gene TRBV28 combines with J gene TRBJ2-7; D possibly corresponds to TRBD2 (6 bases). Per the germline V gene, CDR1 is MDHEN and CDR2 is SYDVKM. With 3 bases removed from V and 4 bases from J, the gap between germline ends came to 13 bases. The CDR3 is made up of 14 amino acids. The CDR3 sequence: CASSFRGGMYEQYF. The CDR3 DNA reads as TGTGCCAGCAGTTTTCGTGGAGGGATGTACGAGCAGTACTTC.

The rearrangement links TRBV19 to TRBJ2-5, with 12 bases lining up with TRBD2. Trimming at V came to 4 bases and at J to 2 bases, leaving 5 bases not matched to a gene. The CDR3 length is 16 residues. The germline V gene has CDR1 LNHDA and CDR2 SQIVND (reference sequence). Here the CDR3 DNA reads TGTGCCAGTAGTAACCCCGGACTAGCGGGACAAGAGACCCAGTACTTC. It specifies CASSNPGLAGQETQYF.

The chain carries TRBV7-2 and TRBJ2-5, with 10 nucleotides matching TRBD1. The length of the CDR3 is 14 residues. With 5 bases clipped from V and 7 bases from J, the junction kept 7 bases outside the gene matches. Per the germline V gene, CDR1 is SGHTA and CDR2 is FQGNSA. In nucleotides, the CDR3 is TGTGCCAGCAGCACCGACAGGGGGCTTGGGACCCAGTACTTC. Encoded protein: CASSTDRGLGTQYF.

The chain links TRBV7-9 to TRBJ2-7; TRBD2 agrees at 9 bases. There are 18 residues in the CDR3. The V segment lost 4 bases and the J segment 6 bases; nucleotides outside the gene matches: 19. Germline values: CDR1 SEHNR, CDR2 FQNEAQ (reference sequence). Written as DNA, the CDR3 is TGTGCCAGCAGCTCCGGCAGGGCGAGTCCCGGAGCGGGAGGCGAGCAGTACTTC. This gives the protein CASSSGRASPGAGGEQYF.